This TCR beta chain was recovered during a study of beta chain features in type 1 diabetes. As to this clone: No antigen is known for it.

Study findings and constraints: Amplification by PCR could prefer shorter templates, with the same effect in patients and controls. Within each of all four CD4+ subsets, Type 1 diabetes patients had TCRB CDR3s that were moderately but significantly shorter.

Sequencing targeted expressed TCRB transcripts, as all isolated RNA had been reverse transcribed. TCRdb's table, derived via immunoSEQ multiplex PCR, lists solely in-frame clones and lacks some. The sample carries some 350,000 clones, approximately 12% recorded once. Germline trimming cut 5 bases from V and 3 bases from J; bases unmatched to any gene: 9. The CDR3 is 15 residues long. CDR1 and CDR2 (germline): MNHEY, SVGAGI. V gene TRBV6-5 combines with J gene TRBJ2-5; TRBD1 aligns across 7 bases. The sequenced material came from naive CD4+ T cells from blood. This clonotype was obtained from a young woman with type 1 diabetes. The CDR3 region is CASSPSWDREETQYF. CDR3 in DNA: TGTGCCAGCAGTCCCTCCTGGGACAGAGAAGAGACCCAGTACTTC.